The 26 T cell receptor beta chains listed next were all sequenced from one sample in a study of early T cells in non-severe SARS-CoV-2 infection (dated by TCRdb to about 2021). The library relied on 5' RACE. For sequencing, a NextSeq 500 was employed. The public reads were quality trimmed at Q25 with fastp and then assembled into clones with MiXCR by TCRdb, keeping productive beta chains. A single entry per CDR3 protein holds the most common genes and DNA from its merged rows. Here the sample has about 33,000 distinct CDR3 sequences; around 5% occur a single time. The ten largest account for roughly 27% of the sample. The sequenced material came from whole blood. The receptors derive from an adult who was a healthcare worker with PCR-confirmed SARS-CoV-2 infection or an uninfected control (not recorded which).

This clonotype was recorded many times. The chain is built from TRBV7-6 and TRBJ1-1; D perhaps matches TRBD1 (5 bases). Between the trimmed V and J ends, which lost 5 bases and 1 base, there was a span of 11 bases. The CDR3 consists of 14 residues. Germline V lookup: CDR1 SGHVS, CDR2 FNYEAQ. The CDR3 DNA follows: TGTGCCAGCAGCCCGAGCGGGGGGAACACTGAAGCTTTCTTT. Residues: CASSPSGGNTEAFF.

This clonotype showed up just a few times. The V call is TRBV7-9, the J call TRBJ1-1; 7 nucleotides agree with TRBD1. The CDR3 has 14 amino acids. Germline-derived CDR1 and CDR2 are SEHNR and FQNEAQ (reference sequence). The trim removed 5 bases at V and 3 bases at J, leaving 6 bases unmatched. In DNA form, the CDR3 reads TGTGCCAGCAGCAGGCAGGGGGAGGACACTGAAGCTTTCTTT. Translating it yields CASSRQGEDTEAFF.

The chain couples TRBV5-1 to TRBJ2-3; no definite D call. Trimming removed 4 bases at V and 5 bases at J, with 11 bases between. CDR3 length: 13 residues. In germline, CDR1 is SGHRS, CDR2 YFSETQ. CDR3 nucleotide sequence: TGCGCCAGCAGCCTCAACATTCAAGATACGCAGTATTTT. It is translated as CASSLNIQDTQYF.

In this sample, this clonotype turned up many times. V gene TRBV20-1 combines with J gene TRBJ1-2; 8 bases line up with TRBD1. CDR1 DFQATT and CDR2 SNEGSKA come from the germline V gene (reference sequence). The CDR3 contains 16 residues. The junction had 14 bases not matched to a gene; V was cut back by 0 bases and J by 8 bases. The CDR3 loop is CSARDPDREQAWGYTF. CDR3 nucleotide sequence: TGCAGTGCTAGAGATCCGGACAGGGAACAGGCGTGGGGCTACACCTTC.

This clonotype was recorded many times. V and J are TRBV20-1 and TRBJ1-1, with 8 bases identical to TRBD1. CDR1 and CDR2 from the germline V gene are DFQATT and SNEGSKA (reference sequence). This CDR3 region has 17 residues. The J segment lost 5 bases and the V segment lost 2 bases, leaving 16 bases of the junction unmatched. The chain's CDR3 is CSARPANEDRVGTEAFF. In DNA, the CDR3 is TGCAGTGCTAGACCCGCTAATGAGGACAGGGTGGGGACTGAAGCTTTCTTT.

This clonotype showed up many times. This sequence joins TRBV6-2 or TRBV6-3 and TRBJ2-5, with TRBD2 as a possible D gene (6 bases). This CDR3 is 14 amino acids long. Germline-derived CDR1 and CDR2 are MNHEY and SVGEGT. V lost 5 bases and J 5 bases, leaving 15 bases between the germline ends. The CDR3 reads CASSHGGTQETQYF. The CDR3 DNA follows: TGTGCCAGCAGTCATGGCGGGACGCAGGAGACCCAGTACTTC.

This clonotype appeared a few times. The chain is built from TRBV28 and TRBJ2-6; TRBD1 agrees at 7 bases. This CDR3 has 16 residues. The ends lost 6 bases at V and 0 bases at J; junction bases unmatched: 5. CDR1 MDHEN and CDR2 SYDVKM come from the germline V gene. DNA for the CDR3: TGTGCCAGCAGCGGGACAGCGAACTCTGGGGCCAACGTCCTGACTTTC. It specifies CASSGTANSGANVLTF.

This clonotype occurred a few times. The chain combines TRBV6-2 or TRBV6-3 with TRBJ1-1; D may be TRBD1 (5 bases). The CDR3 spans 15 residues. Trimming stripped 1 base from V and 1 base from J, with 10 bases between. Germline V gene lookup returns CDR1 MNHEY and CDR2 SVGEGT. The CDR3 loop reads CASSYYGAGNTEAFF. For the CDR3, the DNA is TGTGCCAGCAGTTACTACGGGGCCGGGAACACTGAAGCTTTCTTT.

This clonotype was detected ten times or more. This chain links TRBV12-3 or TRBV12-4 with TRBJ2-1, with D unclear. V shed 5 bases and J shed 9 bases, with 14 bases lying between them. The CDR3 is made up of 13 amino acids. DNA for the CDR3: TGTGCCAGCAGTCCTGGGAACCTCGGTGAGCAGTTCTTC. Translated: CASSPGNLGEQFF.

The genes are TRBV7-2 and TRBJ2-2, with 9 bases identical to TRBD1. The CDR3 is 14 amino acids. Per the germline V gene, CDR1 is SGHTA and CDR2 is FQGNSA. V lost 8 bases and J lost 5; bases outside the gene matches: 6. The CDR3 reads CASSWTGETGELFF. The CDR3 coding sequence is TGTGCCAGCTCCTGGACAGGGGAGACCGGGGAGCTGTTTTTT.

This clonotype was counted at least ten times. This rearrangement joins TRBV5-4 to TRBJ1-6; D unresolved. CDR3 length equals 15 residues. Per germline, CDR1 SGHNT and CDR2 YYREEE (reference sequence). V lost 0 bases and J 10 bases, leaving 14 bases between the germline ends. The DNA for the CDR3 is TGTGCCAGCAGCTTGGATCCCTCTTTTGGATCACCCCTCCACTTT. This sequence encodes CASSLDPSFGSPLHF.

This clonotype was seen repeatedly, ten times or more. V is TRBV7-2 and J is TRBJ2-3, with D possibly matching TRBD1 (6 bases). Trimming cost V 1 base and J 2 bases, with 16 bases left between them. CDR1 is SGHTA, CDR2 FQGNSA, per germline. CDR3 length equals 17 residues. The CDR3 nucleotides read TGTGCCAGCAGCTTAGGGGTTTACAGGGACCACACAGATACGCAGTATTTT. Translating it yields CASSLGVYRDHTDTQYF. The variable domain in full, completed from reference TRBV7-2 and TRBJ2-3, reads GAGVSQSPSNKVTEKGKDVELRCDPISGHTALYWYRQSLGQGLEFLIYFQGNSAPDKSGLPSDRFSAERTGGSVSTLTIQRTQQEDSAVYLCASSLGVYRDHTDTQYFGPGTRLTVL.

The chain combines TRBV28 with TRBJ2-1, with 13 bases matching TRBD2. V lost 4 bases to trimming and J lost 14 bases; unmatched junction nucleotides: 11. Germline assignment: CDR1 MDHEN and CDR2 SYDVKM. The CDR3 length is 15 residues. The CDR3 DNA follows: TGTGCCAGCAGTTCCAGGACTAGCGGGAGATCGAGGGAGTTCTTC. Translated: CASSSRTSGRSREFF. Combining the CDR3 with reference TRBV28 and TRBJ2-1 gives the whole variable domain DVKVTQSSRYLVKRTGEKVFLECVQDMDHENMFWYRQDPGLGLRLIYFSYDVKMKEKGDIPEGYSVSREKKERFSLILESASTNQTSMYLCASSSRTSGRSREFFGPGTRLTVL.

This clonotype was picked up many times. The junction shows a germline mismatch at one end, possibly a read error. J is TRBJ2-3 and V is TRBV7-8, with 7 bases matching TRBD2. Per the germline V gene, CDR1 is SGHVS and CDR2 is FQNEAQ. The length of the CDR3 is 16 residues. The CDR3 region is CASNLGSWTRTDTQYF. CDR3 DNA: TGTGCCAGCAACTTAGGTTCTTGGACTAGAACAGATACGCAGTATTTT.

This clonotype was seen many times. The V and J genes are TRBV4-2 and TRBJ2-1; D gene uncertain. This CDR3 contains 13 residues. Trimming left V 0 bases short and J 8 bases short, with 8 bases between. Germline CDR1 reads LGHNA; CDR2 reads YNFKEQ. CDR3 loop: CASSQDLRDEQFF. The CDR3 bases are TGTGCCAGCAGCCAAGATCTCCGAGATGAGCAGTTCTTC.

The chain is built from TRBV7-6 and TRBJ2-3; 10 nucleotides match TRBD2. Germline trimming cut 1 base from V and 6 bases from J; bases unmatched to any gene: 13. The CDR3 has 18 residues. Germline V gene sequence: CDR1 SGHVS, CDR2 FNYEAQ. Written as DNA, the CDR3 is TGTGCCAGCAGCTTAGAAGCGGGAGGGCCACGACTTGGGGATACGCAGTATTTT. Residues: CASSLEAGGPRLGDTQYF.

This rearrangement joins TRBV12-3 or TRBV12-4 to TRBJ2-7; D possibly corresponds to TRBD1 (6 bases). Trimming took off 3 bases at V and 7 bases at J, with 13 bases between the two ends. The CDR3 spans 13 residues. The CDR3 bases are TGTGCCAGCAGTTTGGCCCCGAGGGGGGAGCAGTACTTC. As protein: CASSLAPRGEQYF.

This clonotype has a handful of counts. The chain employs TRBV20-1 and TRBJ2-7; 12 bases line up with TRBD2. Germline V gene lookup returns CDR1 DFQATT and CDR2 SNEGSKA (reference sequence). The CDR3 length is 15 residues. The J segment lost 7 bases and the V segment lost 1 base, leaving 8 bases of the junction unmatched. This CDR3 is CSARGQTSGRREQYF. CDR3 in DNA: TGCAGTGCTAGAGGACAGACTAGCGGGAGACGTGAGCAGTACTTC.

This clonotype was recorded at least ten times. The J gene is TRBJ2-2, the V gene TRBV5-1; weak D call: TRBD2 (6 bases). The length of the CDR3 is 15 residues. Germline lookup yields CDR1 SGHRS and CDR2 YFSETQ. V was clipped by 2 bases and J by 3 bases, with 11 bases between them. The CDR3 is CASSFSGKDTGELFF. The CDR3 bases are TGCGCCAGCAGCTTTAGCGGCAAGGACACCGGGGAGCTGTTTTTT.

This clonotype was observed at least ten times. The chain couples TRBV7-3 to TRBJ2-2; possible D gene TRBD1, 6 bases. Germline CDR1 reads SGHTA; CDR2 reads FQGTGA. This CDR3 spans 15 amino acids. The V gene lost 5 bases and the J gene lost 7 bases, with 17 bases spanning the gap. The CDR3 DNA sequence: TGTGCCAGCAGCGAAGGTGCAGGGGTTGGCGGGGAGCTGTTTTTT. Its translation is CASSEGAGVGGELFF.

This clonotype appeared many times. The rearrangement joins TRBV20-1 to TRBJ2-3; TRBD1 matches at 11 bases. Germline V gene sequence: CDR1 DFQATT, CDR2 SNEGSKA (reference sequence). J lost 5 bases, V lost 5 bases, and 6 bases had no gene match. The CDR3 has 14 residues. The CDR3 loop is CSAAGTGGLDTQYF. DNA for the CDR3: TGCAGTGCTGCTGGGACAGGGGGGTTAGATACGCAGTATTTT.

By its share, this clonotype is medium-sized. This sequence joins TRBV7-6 and TRBJ2-1, with 7 bases that match TRBD2. The CDR3 sequence is 15 residues long. The junction had 4 bases not matched to a gene; V was cut back by 5 bases and J by 0 bases. CDR1 and CDR2 (germline): SGHVS, FNYEAQ. The CDR3 region is CASSAGVSSYNEQFF. In nucleotides, the CDR3 is TGTGCCAGCAGCGCGGGGGTCAGCTCCTACAATGAGCAGTTCTTC.

This chain uses TRBV24-1 with TRBJ2-1; tentative D call: TRBD2 (7 bases). Germline V CDR1 and CDR2: KGHDR, SFDVKD. The CDR3 is made up of 15 amino acids. The V gene lost 2 bases and the J gene lost 8 bases, with 15 bases spanning the gap. CDR3 DNA sequence: TGTGCCACCAGTGATTATGGGGGGGGGCTTGATGAGCAGTTCTTC. It yields the protein CATSDYGGGLDEQFF.

This clonotype showed up many times. The chain recombines TRBV13 with TRBJ2-5; D is unclear. Germline loops: CDR1 PRHDT, CDR2 FYEKMQ (reference sequence). This CDR3 region has 16 residues. The germline V and J ends were trimmed by 1 base and 2 bases, with 14 bases remaining between them. The CDR3 bases are TGTGCCAGCAGCTTAGATCTGGCCCTCACACAAGAGACCCAGTACTTC. Encoded protein: CASSLDLALTQETQYF.

This clonotype was counted between two and nine times. This chain connects TRBV5-1 to TRBJ2-5; D remains unclear. V was clipped by 0 bases and J by 2 bases, with 8 bases between them. The germline V gene has CDR1 SGHRS and CDR2 YFSETQ. This CDR3 comprises 14 residues. CDR3 residues: CASSLGAPQETQYF. DNA for the CDR3: TGCGCCAGCAGCTTGGGGGCCCCTCAAGAGACCCAGTACTTC.

At least ten counts were recorded for this clonotype. The chain combines TRBV5-1 with TRBJ1-1, with 8 bases lining up with TRBD1. J gave up 1 base and V 4 bases, and 6 bases lay outside the gene matches. The CDR3 sequence is 15 residues long. Germline lookup yields CDR1 SGHRS and CDR2 YFSETQ. The CDR3 DNA reads as TGCGCCAGCAGCATTCGGACAGGGCCGAACACTGAAGCTTTCTTT. Its translation: CASSIRTGPNTEAFF.